These 9 T cell receptor beta chains were all obtained from the same sample, sequenced in a study of blood T cell repertoires in COVID-19. Sequencing was performed with immunoSEQ multiplex PCR; in TCRdb, only in-frame clones are kept and a portion is missing. Found here are around 350,000 clones, around nine tenths of them singletons; the top ten hold about 3%. Sequencing was carried out using peripheral blood. The receptor set was obtained from a human donor in a cohort sampled during active COVID-19.

The gene calls are TRBV9 and TRBJ2-2; TRBD2 matches at 14 bases. The CDR3 extends over 16 amino acids. Trimming at V came to 4 bases and at J to 7 bases, leaving 6 bases not matched to a gene. Germline-derived CDR1 and CDR2 are SGDLS and YYNGEE. In nucleotides, the CDR3 is TGTGCCAGCAGCCTTCGACTAGCGGGAGGGATCGGGGAGCTGTTTTTT. Amino acids: CASSLRLAGGIGELFF.

The CDR3 DNA sequence: TGTGCCAGCAGCTTAAATCTTGGGGGGGATGGCACAGATACGCAGTATTTT. This sequence encodes CASSLNLGGDGTDTQYF. This chain joins TRBV7-2 and TRBJ2-3; 7 bases are a match to TRBD2. Germline values: CDR1 SGHTA, CDR2 FQGNSA. V was clipped by 2 bases and J by 1 base; unmatched bases: 9. This CDR3 region has 17 residues.

The chain combines TRBV5-1 with TRBJ2-3, with 8 bases matching TRBD2. The germline V gene has CDR1 SGHRS and CDR2 YFSETQ. V lost 2 bases to trimming and J lost 4 bases; unmatched junction nucleotides: 9. The CDR3 totals 16 residues. The CDR3 DNA sequence: TGCGCCAGCAGCTTCTTGGGCGGGGGGACCCCAGATACGCAGTATTTT. This gives the protein CASSFLGGGTPDTQYF.

The rearrangement joins TRBV6-1 to TRBJ2-3; tentatively, D is TRBD1 (5 bases). The germline V and J ends were trimmed by 1 base and 11 bases, with 16 bases remaining between them. The germline V gene encodes CDR1 MNHNS and CDR2 SASEGT. The CDR3 has 14 amino acids. Written as DNA, the CDR3 is TGTGCCAGCAGTGAAGTCCCCCAGAAGACAGAGCAGTATTTT. It encodes CASSEVPQKTEQYF.

The chain couples TRBV5-1 to TRBJ2-7, with 9 bases identical to TRBD2. V shed 4 bases, J shed 4 bases, and the junction held 6 bases outside the gene matches. CDR1 is SGHRS, CDR2 YFSETQ, per germline. This CDR3 has 14 residues. The CDR3 DNA reads as TGCGCCAGCAGCAGACTAGCGGAGGGGTACGAGCAGTACTTC. The encoded protein is CASSRLAEGYEQYF.

The chain joins TRBV6-5 to TRBJ1-2; 9 nucleotides match TRBD1. V shed 2 bases, J shed 4 bases, and the junction held 2 bases outside the gene matches. The CDR3 totals 14 residues. Germline V gene sequence: CDR1 MNHEY, CDR2 SVGAGI. In nucleotides, the CDR3 is TGTGCCAGCAGTTACCTGACAGGGGGCTATGGCTACACCTTC. Amino acid sequence: CASSYLTGGYGYTF.

This chain connects TRBV5-4 to TRBJ2-1; 11 bases are shared with TRBD2. V dropped 0 bases and J dropped 0; count of bases not matched to a gene: 5. The germline gives CDR1 SGHNT, CDR2 YYREEE (reference sequence). CDR3 size: 18 residues. CDR3 loop: CASSLERTSGFSYNEQFF. In nucleotides, the CDR3 is TGTGCCAGCAGCTTGGAGAGGACTAGCGGGTTCTCCTACAATGAGCAGTTCTTC. The variable domain in full, completed from reference TRBV5-4 and TRBJ2-1, reads ETGVTQSPTHLIKTRGQQVTLRCSSQSGHNTVSWYQQALGQGPQFIFQYYREEENGRGNFPPRFSGLQFPNYSSELNVNALELDDSALYLCASSLERTSGFSYNEQFFGPGTRLTVL.

The chain uses TRBV5-1 and TRBJ1-6; a weak D match, TRBD1 (6 bases). Germline values: CDR1 SGHRS, CDR2 YFSETQ. The CDR3 spans 15 residues. The V and J ends lost 4 bases and 7 bases respectively, with 15 bases between them. CDR3 nucleotide sequence: TGCGCCAGCAGCCCCGGGGACACGGACAATTCACCCCTCCACTTT. This encodes CASSPGDTDNSPLHF. Complete variable domain (other parts from reference TRBV5-1 and TRBJ1-6): KAGVTQTPRYLIKTRGQQVTLSCSPISGHRSVSWYQQTPGQGLQFLFEYFSETQRNKGNFPGRFSGRQFSNSRSEMNVSTLELGDSALYLCASSPGDTDNSPLHFGNGTRLTVT.

V gene TRBV7-9 combines with J gene TRBJ2-7; 7 bases fit TRBD1. The germline CDR1 and CDR2 sequences are SEHNR and FQNEAQ (reference sequence). The CDR3 has 15 residues. V lost 1 base to trimming and J lost 2 bases; unmatched junction nucleotides: 5. In DNA, the CDR3 is TGTGCCAGCAGCTTAGTTCCGGGACAGACCTACGAGCAGTACTTC. Translated, it gives CASSLVPGQTYEQYF.